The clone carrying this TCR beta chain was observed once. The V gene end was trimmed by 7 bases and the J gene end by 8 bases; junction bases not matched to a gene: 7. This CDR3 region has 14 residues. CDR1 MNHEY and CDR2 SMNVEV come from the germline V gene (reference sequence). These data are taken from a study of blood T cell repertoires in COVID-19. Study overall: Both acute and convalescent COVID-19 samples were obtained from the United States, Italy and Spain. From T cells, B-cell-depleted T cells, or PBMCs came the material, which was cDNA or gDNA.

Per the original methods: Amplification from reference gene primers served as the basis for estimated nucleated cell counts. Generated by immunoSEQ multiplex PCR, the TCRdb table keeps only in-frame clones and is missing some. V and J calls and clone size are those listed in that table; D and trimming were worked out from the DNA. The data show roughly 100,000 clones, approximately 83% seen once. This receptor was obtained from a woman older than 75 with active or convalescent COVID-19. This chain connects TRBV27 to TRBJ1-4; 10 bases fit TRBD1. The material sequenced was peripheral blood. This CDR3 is CASKSTGGREKLFF. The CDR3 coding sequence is TGTGCCAGCAAATCGACAGGGGGCCGCGAAAAACTGTTTTTT.